This TCR beta chain was retrieved from a study of beta chain features in type 1 diabetes. Study outcomes and limitations: Shortening of TCRB CDR3s, moderate but significant, appeared in all four CD4+ subsets of Type 1 diabetes patients. Diminished insertions and augmented deletions at VDJ junctions characterized type 1 diabetes patients.

As regards this clone: Its matching antigen is unknown.

Expressed TCRB transcripts were sequenced because the isolated RNA had all been reverse transcribed beforehand. It was found that naive, central memory and regulatory T cell samples averaged approximately 3.6 million reads. The protocol was immunoSEQ multiplex PCR, while the TCRdb copy is restricted to in-frame clones and leaves out a portion. The sample lists 640,000 or so clones, 11% to 15% occurring once. Germline assignment: CDR1 SGHNT and CDR2 YYREEE (reference sequence). The CDR3 is 15 residues long. V was cut by 0 bases and J by 3 bases, with 10 bases left in between. J is TRBJ2-1 and V is TRBV5-4; D unresolved. The sequenced material came from naive CD4+ T cells from blood. The receptor's source is a man in his late teens or twenties with type 1 diabetes. CDR3 in DNA: TGTGCCAGCAGCTTGGACCCTGGAGACTACAATGAGCAGTTCTTC. Its protein is CASSLDPGDYNEQFF.